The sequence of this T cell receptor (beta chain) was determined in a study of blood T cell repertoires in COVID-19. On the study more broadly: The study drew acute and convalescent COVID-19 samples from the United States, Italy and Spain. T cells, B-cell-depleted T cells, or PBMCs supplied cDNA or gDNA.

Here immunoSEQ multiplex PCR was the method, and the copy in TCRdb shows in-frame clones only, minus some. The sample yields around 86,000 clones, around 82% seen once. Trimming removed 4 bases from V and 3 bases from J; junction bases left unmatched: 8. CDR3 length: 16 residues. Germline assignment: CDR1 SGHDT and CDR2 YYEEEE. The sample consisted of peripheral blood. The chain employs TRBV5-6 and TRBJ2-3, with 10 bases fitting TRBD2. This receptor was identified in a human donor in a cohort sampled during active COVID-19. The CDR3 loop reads CASSPTRLAGTDTQYF. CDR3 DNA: TGTGCCAGCAGCCCTACCCGACTAGCGGGTACAGATACGCAGTATTTT.